A single sample gave rise to the 22 T cell receptor beta chains below, sequenced in a study of Graves' ophthalmopathy and Graves' hyperthyroidism. Amplifying from RNA transcripts, the study obtained TCR beta CDR3 regions. A first-round RT-PCR used HTBI primers, followed by a second-round multiplex PCR. TCRdb itself ran the multiplex PCR reads through MiXCR, one entry per CDR3 protein. The data contain fewer than 600,000 distinct CDR3 sequences, roughly an eighth of them singletons. What was sequenced was blood. Every receptor here comes from a woman younger than 45 with Graves' ophthalmopathy.

This clonotype was seen many times. The gene calls are TRBV12-3 or TRBV12-4 and TRBJ1-1; D remains unclear. This CDR3 contains 13 residues. V was shortened by 3 bases and J by 7 bases, with 12 bases between the two germline ends. DNA of the CDR3: TGTGCCAGCAGTTTTCTCCCGCAGTTTGAAGCTTTCTTT. Protein: CASSFLPQFEAFF.

In its sample, this clonotype was seen many times. The chain recombines TRBV28 with TRBJ2-7; unclear D gene. Trimming pared 4 bases from V and 1 base from J, leaving 14 bases between. The CDR3 spans 15 residues. CDR1 is MDHEN, CDR2 SYDVKM, per germline. This CDR3 is CASSSRTVPSYEQYF. The CDR3 coding sequence is TGTGCCAGCAGTTCCCGGACGGTCCCTTCCTACGAGCAGTACTTC.

In its sample, this clonotype was seen many times. The chain links TRBV5-1 to TRBJ2-7; 9 bases agree with TRBD1. Germline V lookup: CDR1 SGHRS, CDR2 YFSETQ. This CDR3 region has 14 residues. Trimming cost V 4 bases and J 5 bases; bases outside gene matches: 7. The CDR3 loop is CASSKTGGSHEQYF. The CDR3 DNA sequence: TGCGCCAGCAGCAAAACAGGGGGCAGCCACGAGCAGTACTTC.

This clonotype was seen repeatedly, ten times or more. This sequence joins TRBV28 and TRBJ2-5; possible D gene TRBD1, 6 bases. The CDR3 is made up of 13 amino acids. CDR1 and CDR2 (germline): MDHEN, SYDVKM. Trimming cost V 8 bases and J 6 bases, with 16 bases left between them. CDR3 nucleotides: TGTGCCAGCTGGTCTACAGGGAAGCAGACCCAGTACTTC. It is translated as CASWSTGKQTQYF.

This clonotype was detected many times. The genes are TRBV6-1 and TRBJ2-2; 7 bases match TRBD1. J was trimmed by 5 bases and V by 6 bases; bases with no gene match: 6. This CDR3 comprises 14 residues. Germline V gene sequence: CDR1 MNHNS, CDR2 SASEGT. The CDR3, as DNA: TGTGCCAGCAGGGAGGACAGGTTAACCGGGGAGCTGTTTTTT. Encoded protein: CASREDRLTGELFF.

This clonotype was counted many times. The chain employs TRBV28 and TRBJ1-1; D is uncertain. Germline V gene lookup returns CDR1 MDHEN and CDR2 SYDVKM. The CDR3 is 14 amino acids. V lost 1 base and J 5 bases, leaving 11 bases between the germline ends. CDR3 bases: TGTGCCAGCAGTTTATTCAGAGACATTACTGAAGCTTTCTTT. It translates to CASSLFRDITEAFF.

This clonotype was found many times. This chain links TRBV29-1 with TRBJ1-2, with TRBD1 as a possible D gene (6 bases). The length of the CDR3 is 18 residues. Deletions cut 3 bases from V and 8 bases from J, with 31 bases between. CDR1 and CDR2 from the germline V gene are SQVTM and ANQGSEA. The CDR3 region has the DNA TGCAGCGTTGATGTACCCGGTTGGGACACTCTCCTTAGTATCGGCTACACCTTC. This encodes CSVDVPGWDTLLSIGYTF.

This clonotype appeared many times. The V and J genes are TRBV24-1 and TRBJ1-2; weak D call: TRBD1 (5 bases). This CDR3 has 14 residues. Germline CDR1 KGHDR, CDR2 SFDVKD. V lost 2 bases to trimming and J lost 6 bases, with 12 bases between them. The CDR3 bases are TGTGCCACCAGTGATTCCGTAGGGGCGAATGGCTACACCTTC. It yields the protein CATSDSVGANGYTF.

Ten or more counts support this clonotype. The gene calls are TRBV6-5 and TRBJ1-5; D uncertain. CDR1 is MNHEY and CDR2 is SVGAGI in the germline V gene. Trimming removed 2 bases at V and 2 bases at J, with 10 bases between. The CDR3 runs to 15 residues. The CDR3 sequence is CASSYDHGRNQPQHF. The CDR3, as DNA: TGTGCCAGCAGTTACGACCACGGGCGCAATCAGCCCCAGCATTTT.

This clonotype was found many times. The rearrangement links TRBV11-1 to TRBJ2-7; D is ambiguous. Germline CDR1 SGHAT, CDR2 FQDESV (reference sequence). Trimming shortened V by 6 bases and J by 0 bases, and 12 bases separated the two germline ends. The CDR3 runs 14 residues. CDR3 nucleotide sequence: TGTGCCAGCAGTCCTCGAACGGGCTCCTACGAGCAGTACTTC. Translating gives CASSPRTGSYEQYF.

V usage is TRBV18 and J usage is TRBJ1-1; the D is unclear. V was trimmed by 3 bases and J by 1 base, leaving 9 bases between them. Per germline, CDR1 KGHSH and CDR2 LQKENI. This CDR3 is built from 14 residues. The CDR3 bases are TGTGCCAGCTCACCGGTGCGTGGGAACACTGAAGCTTTCTTT. Translating it yields CASSPVRGNTEAFF.

This clonotype was picked up many times. This sequence joins TRBV20-1 and TRBJ2-3; 8 nucleotides match TRBD2. J lost 4 bases, V lost 5 bases, and 5 bases had no gene match. The CDR3 totals 13 residues. Germline V lookup: CDR1 DFQATT, CDR2 SNEGSKA (reference sequence). The CDR3 protein is CSAPTSAADTQYF. CDR3 DNA: TGCAGTGCTCCGACTAGCGCGGCAGATACGCAGTATTTT.

The CDR3, as DNA: TGCGCCAGCAGCTTGCACGGACAGGGTCTGGGCACTGAAGCTTTCTTT. Amino acid sequence: CASSLHGQGLGTEAFF. The chain carries TRBV5-1 and TRBJ1-1, with TRBD1 identical over 8 bases. The CDR3 totals 16 residues. The germline V gene has CDR1 SGHRS and CDR2 YFSETQ. Trimming at V came to 1 base and at J to 4 bases, leaving 9 bases not matched to a gene. The variable domain in full, with the rest retrieved from reference TRBV5-1 and TRBJ1-1, is KAGVTQTPRYLIKTRGQQVTLSCSPISGHRSVSWYQQTPGQGLQFLFEYFSETQRNKGNFPGRFSGRQFSNSRSEMNVSTLELGDSALYLCASSLHGQGLGTEAFFGQGTRLTVV.

This clonotype was detected many times. The chain combines TRBV28 with TRBJ2-7, with 9 bases identical to TRBD2. This CDR3 is 14 amino acids long. In germline, CDR1 is MDHEN, CDR2 SYDVKM. The J segment lost 4 bases and the V segment lost 8 bases, leaving 9 bases of the junction unmatched. This CDR3 reads CASDSGSGLYEQYF. CDR3 nucleotides: TGTGCCAGCGATAGCGGGAGTGGGTTGTACGAGCAGTACTTC.

In its sample, this clonotype was seen many times. J is TRBJ2-5 and V is TRBV9; 11 nucleotides line up with TRBD2. Germline CDR1 SGDLS, CDR2 YYNGEE. The CDR3 totals 16 residues. The V gene end was trimmed by 4 bases and the J gene end by 2 bases; junction bases not matched to a gene: 7. The CDR3 loop is CASSTQIAGGQETQYF. The CDR3 nucleotides read TGTGCCAGCAGCACCCAAATAGCGGGGGGGCAAGAGACCCAGTACTTC.

The J gene is TRBJ2-7, the V gene TRBV5-1; 10 bases align to TRBD2. This CDR3 contains 15 residues. Germline V gene lookup returns CDR1 SGHRS and CDR2 YFSETQ. Trimming removed 4 bases from V and 2 bases from J; junction bases left unmatched: 6. The CDR3 DNA is TGCGCCAGCAGCCCTGGAGCGGGAGGGCCCTACGAGCAGTACTTC. Its protein is CASSPGAGGPYEQYF. The complete variable domain, with remaining parts taken from reference TRBV5-1 and TRBJ2-7, reads KAGVTQTPRYLIKTRGQQVTLSCSPISGHRSVSWYQQTPGQGLQFLFEYFSETQRNKGNFPGRFSGRQFSNSRSEMNVSTLELGDSALYLCASSPGAGGPYEQYFGPGTRLTVT.

V usage is TRBV30 and J usage is TRBJ2-5; 7 bases agree with TRBD1. This CDR3 region has 16 residues. Per germline, CDR1 GTSNPN and CDR2 SVGIG (reference sequence). V was clipped by 3 bases and J by 2 bases; unmatched bases: 12. The CDR3 nucleotides are TGTGCCTGGAGGGGGGACAGACACTCCAATCAAGAGACCCAGTACTTC. It yields the protein CAWRGDRHSNQETQYF.

The genes are TRBV12-3 or TRBV12-4 and TRBJ2-2, with TRBD1 identical over 9 bases. The CDR3 contains 16 residues. Unmatched junction bases numbered 10, after V lost 6 bases and J lost 5 bases. The CDR3 sequence: CASRQGTGLRTGELFF. CDR3 nucleotides: TGTGCCAGCAGGCAAGGGACAGGGCTTCGGACCGGGGAGCTGTTTTTT.

In this sample, this clonotype turned up many times. V usage is TRBV6-5 and J usage is TRBJ1-2; possible D gene TRBD1, 6 bases. Trimming shortened V by 3 bases and J by 4 bases, and 12 bases separated the two germline ends. Germline-derived CDR1 and CDR2 are MNHEY and SVGAGI. This CDR3 comprises 14 residues. The CDR3 DNA reads as TGTGCCAGCAGTTATCTCACGACAGGCTATGGCTACACCTTC. As protein: CASSYLTTGYGYTF.

This clonotype was counted ten times or more. The chain links TRBV20-1 to TRBJ1-5, with D possibly TRBD1 on 6 matching bases. Germline V gives CDR1 DFQATT, CDR2 SNEGSKA (reference sequence). V lost 4 bases, J lost 2 bases, and 24 bases lay in between. The CDR3 runs to 18 residues. Here the CDR3 DNA reads TGCAGTGCTAAGGGACAAGGCATCGGGAGAAGAGGCAATCAGCCCCAGCATTTT. It specifies CSAKGQGIGRRGNQPQHF.

The V call is TRBV6-1, the J call TRBJ2-2, with 7 positions matching TRBD2. J gave up 6 bases and V 8 bases, and 6 bases lay outside the gene matches. The CDR3 runs to 13 residues. Germline assignment: CDR1 MNHNS and CDR2 SASEGT. CDR3 sequence (DNA): TGTGCCAGCGAGGGAGGGTCCGCCGGGGAGCTGTTTTTT. It yields the protein CASEGGSAGELFF.

On this clonotype: The junction departs from germline at one end; a sequencing error may be responsible. This sequence joins TRBV3-1 and TRBJ2-7; D remains unclear. Per germline, CDR1 LGHDT and CDR2 YNNKEL (reference sequence). The CDR3 spans 12 residues. CDR3 in amino acids: CASSQDPYEQCF. DNA for the CDR3: TGTGCCAGCAGCCAAGACCCCTACGAGCAGTGCTTC.